These 5 T cell receptor beta chains came from one sample sequenced in a study of identical twins. Via MiXCR, TCRdb re-called the 5' RACE reads, giving one row per CDR3 protein. Of 350,000 to 450,000 distinct CDR3 sequences detected, roughly 18% appear once; the ten largest clones hold around 12%. Specimen: naive T cells sorted from blood. These receptors were obtained from a man over 45 in good health.

The rearrangement links TRBV5-1 to TRBJ2-1; 14 bases are shared with TRBD2. CDR3 size: 15 residues. CDR1 is SGHRS and CDR2 is YFSETQ in the germline V gene. The trim removed 4 bases at V and 9 bases at J, leaving 6 bases unmatched. CDR3 residues: CASSPGLAGAAEQFF. The CDR3 DNA sequence: TGCGCCAGCAGCCCGGGACTAGCGGGGGCGGCTGAGCAGTTCTTC.

V is TRBV6-1 and J is TRBJ2-3; maybe TRBD1 (6 bases). This CDR3 spans 13 amino acids. V lost 6 bases and J lost 4, with 11 bases in between. Germline V gene sequence: CDR1 MNHNS, CDR2 SASEGT. In DNA form, the CDR3 reads TGTGCCAGCAGGGCCACAGGGCCAGATACGCAGTATTTT. Protein sequence: CASRATGPDTQYF.

Ten or more counts support this clonotype. The J gene is TRBJ1-1, the V gene TRBV5-5; D remains ambiguous. V dropped 0 bases and J dropped 9 bases, with 15 bases sitting between them. Per the germline V gene, CDR1 is SGHKS and CDR2 is YYEKEE (reference sequence). The CDR3 has 14 residues. CDR3 region: CASSLGQAPAQAFF. In DNA form, the CDR3 reads TGTGCCAGCAGCTTGGGACAAGCGCCAGCTCAAGCTTTCTTT.

This clonotype was counted many times. This chain uses TRBV7-9 with TRBJ2-1; TRBD2 matches 10 bases. Germline CDR1 is SEHNR and CDR2 is FQNEAQ (reference sequence). Trimming at V came to 2 bases and at J to 6 bases, leaving 1 base not matched to a gene. This CDR3 is 14 amino acids long. The CDR3 is CASSLTSGINEQFF. The CDR3 bases are TGTGCCAGCAGCTTAACTAGCGGGATCAATGAGCAGTTCTTC.

This rearrangement joins TRBV29-1 to TRBJ2-1; D gene uncertain. Germline CDR1 is SQVTM and CDR2 is ANQGSEA. The CDR3 loop spans 15 amino acids. Trimming took 4 bases from V and 0 from J, leaving 13 bases between them. CDR3 in amino acids: CSVVLAYGSYNEQFF. CDR3 sequence (DNA): TGCAGCGTTGTACTGGCGTACGGCTCCTACAATGAGCAGTTCTTC.